Listed below are T cell receptor beta chains from one sample, sequenced in a study of blood T cell repertoires in COVID-19. TCRdb's table, derived via immunoSEQ multiplex PCR, lists solely in-frame clones and lacks some. The sample has some 510,000 clones, roughly 90% seen once. Source material: PBMCs or T cells enriched from blood (not recorded which). The receptors originated from a woman aged 40 to 49 who had recovered from COVID-19. Each CDR3 is given with its conserved first and last residue. The order of the fields is D gene, J gene, clone size, V gene, CDR3 DNA, CDR3 protein. D genes are given only for firm matches. Where a row states a size, it is once, few, many or the class of an expanded clone; other rows omit it.

d_call: NA
j_call: TRBJ2-1
clone_size: NA
v_call: TRBV21-1
cdr3_nt: TGTGCCAGCAGTGGGAAAACGACAGGGCCAGGGCGAGGGTCTTACAATGAGCAGTTCTTC
cdr3_aa: CASSGKTTGPGRGSYNEQFF

d_call: TRBD1
j_call: TRBJ2-7
clone_size: NA
v_call: TRBV4-3
cdr3_nt: TGCGCCAGCAGCCTCGACAGGGCTGGTACCTACGAGCAGTACTTC
cdr3_aa: CASSLDRAGTYEQYF

d_call: TRBD2
j_call: TRBJ2-2
clone_size: NA
v_call: TRBV5-4
cdr3_nt: TGTGCCAGCAGCTTGAGTAGCGGGTCGATGGGCACCGGGGAGCTGTTTTTT
cdr3_aa: CASSLSSGSMGTGELFF

d_call: NA
j_call: TRBJ1-6
clone_size: NA
v_call: TRBV18
cdr3_nt: TGTGCCAGCGCCCGGACGGAGGCAGCGACCCTCCACTTT
cdr3_aa: CASARTEAATLHF

d_call: TRBD2
j_call: TRBJ2-7
clone_size: NA
v_call: TRBV9
cdr3_nt: TGTGCCAGCAGCGCGACACTAGCGTCCTACGAGCAGTACTTC
cdr3_aa: CASSATLASYEQYF

d_call: NA
j_call: TRBJ2-1
clone_size: NA
v_call: TRBV10-3
cdr3_nt: TGTGCCATCAGCCCACGCGGGGATGAGCAGTTCTTC
cdr3_aa: CAISPRGDEQFF

d_call: TRBD1
j_call: TRBJ1-1
clone_size: NA
v_call: TRBV5-1
cdr3_nt: TGCGCCAGCAGCTTGGACCTGACAGGGGCGAACACTGAAGCTTTCTTT
cdr3_aa: CASSLDLTGANTEAFF

d_call: TRBD1
j_call: TRBJ1-2
clone_size: NA
v_call: TRBV4-3
cdr3_nt: TGCGCCAGCAGCCAAGACCCCCCCCCAGGGGGCTATGGCTACACCTTC
cdr3_aa: CASSQDPPPGGYGYTF

d_call: NA
j_call: TRBJ1-1
clone_size: NA
v_call: TRBV7-2
cdr3_nt: TGTGCCAGCAGCTTAGAGCCGGGACAGAACACTGAAGCTTTCTTT
cdr3_aa: CASSLEPGQNTEAFF

d_call: NA
j_call: TRBJ1-5
clone_size: NA
v_call: TRBV7-9
cdr3_nt: TGTGCCAGCAGCTTAGCGGCGGGGAATCAGCCCCAGCATTTT
cdr3_aa: CASSLAAGNQPQHF

d_call: TRBD2
j_call: TRBJ2-7
clone_size: NA
v_call: TRBV27
cdr3_nt: TGTGCCAGCAGTTTATTAGCGGGAGCGAACGAGCAGTACTTC
cdr3_aa: CASSLLAGANEQYF

d_call: NA
j_call: TRBJ2-4
clone_size: NA
v_call: TRBV11-3
cdr3_nt: TGTGCCAGCAGCTTAGATAGCAGAAACATTCAGTACTTC
cdr3_aa: CASSLDSRNIQYF

d_call: NA
j_call: TRBJ1-1
clone_size: NA
v_call: TRBV5-6
cdr3_nt: TGTGCCAGCAGCTTGGAAAGGACAAATGAAGCTTTCTTT
cdr3_aa: CASSLERTNEAFF

d_call: NA
j_call: TRBJ1-4
clone_size: NA
v_call: TRBV4-2
cdr3_nt: TGTGCCAGCAGCCATCCCGGGACTTCGCTCACTAATGAAAAACTGTTTTTT
cdr3_aa: CASSHPGTSLTNEKLFF

d_call: NA
j_call: TRBJ1-1
clone_size: NA
v_call: TRBV7-9
cdr3_nt: TGTGCCAGCAGCTTATCCAGGGAATCCGCTGAAGCTTTCTTT
cdr3_aa: CASSLSRESAEAFF

d_call: TRBD2
j_call: TRBJ2-5
clone_size: NA
v_call: TRBV5-1
cdr3_nt: TGCGCCACCTCCCGGGAGGGACCAGCAGAGGCCCAGTACTTC
cdr3_aa: CATSREGPAEAQYF

d_call: TRBD1
j_call: TRBJ2-7
clone_size: NA
v_call: TRBV27
cdr3_nt: TGTGCCAGCAGTGCGCCCCCCGGACAGGGGGCGATGTACGAGCAGTACTTC
cdr3_aa: CASSAPPGQGAMYEQYF

d_call: TRBD1
j_call: TRBJ1-1
clone_size: NA
v_call: TRBV4-3
cdr3_nt: TGCGCCAGCAGCCAAGTGGCAGGGGGTGGAAACACTGAAGCTTTCTTT
cdr3_aa: CASSQVAGGGNTEAFF

d_call: TRBD2
j_call: TRBJ2-5
clone_size: NA
v_call: TRBV9
cdr3_nt: TGTGCCAGCAGCCCGGAGGCTAGCGGGAGGGAGACCCAGTACTTC
cdr3_aa: CASSPEASGRETQYF

d_call: TRBD1
j_call: TRBJ2-2
clone_size: NA
v_call: TRBV10-1
cdr3_nt: TGCGCCAGCAGTGATAGGGACAGTTCCACCGGGGAGCTGTTTTTT
cdr3_aa: CASSDRDSSTGELFF

d_call: NA
j_call: TRBJ2-1
clone_size: once
v_call: TRBV11-3
cdr3_nt: TGTGCCAGCAGCCAGGACAGCTTCAATGAGCAGTTCTTC
cdr3_aa: CASSQDSFNEQFF

d_call: NA
j_call: TRBJ1-1
clone_size: once
v_call: TRBV6-5
cdr3_nt: TGTGCCAGCAGTTACTCATGGGGGGAGGACACTGAAGCTTTCTTT
cdr3_aa: CASSYSWGEDTEAFF

d_call: NA
j_call: TRBJ2-2
clone_size: NA
v_call: TRBV3-1/TRBV3-2
cdr3_nt: TGTGCCAGCCGCGGGGCCCTAAGGGGCACCGGGGAGCTGTTTTTT
cdr3_aa: CASRGALRGTGELFF

d_call: NA
j_call: TRBJ2-1
clone_size: NA
v_call: TRBV4-2
cdr3_nt: TGTGCCAGCAGCCAAGATACCAGGGAGGATGAGCAGTTCTTC
cdr3_aa: CASSQDTREDEQFF

d_call: NA
j_call: TRBJ1-3
clone_size: NA
v_call: TRBV5-4
cdr3_nt: TGTGCCAGCAGCTTGTCTGCAGGGGCTGGAAACACCATATATTTT
cdr3_aa: CASSLSAGAGNTIYF

d_call: TRBD1
j_call: TRBJ1-1
clone_size: NA
v_call: TRBV13
cdr3_nt: TGTGCCAGCAGCTCAACCGGGACAGCGAACACTGAAGCTTTCTTT
cdr3_aa: CASSSTGTANTEAFF

d_call: NA
j_call: TRBJ1-6
clone_size: NA
v_call: TRBV6-2/TRBV6-3
cdr3_nt: TGTGCCAGCAGTTATTTCGGACAGAAGACCAGATCACCCCTCCACTTT
cdr3_aa: CASSYFGQKTRSPLHF

d_call: TRBD2
j_call: TRBJ2-4
clone_size: NA
v_call: TRBV5-1
cdr3_nt: TGCGCCAGCAGCTCCCCGAGATCTACTAGCGGGGGGTTAGCCAAAAACATTCAGTACTTC
cdr3_aa: CASSSPRSTSGGLAKNIQYF

d_call: TRBD1
j_call: TRBJ2-7
clone_size: NA
v_call: TRBV18
cdr3_nt: TGTGCCAGCTCACCACAAACAGGGGCGGGCGAGCAGTACTTC
cdr3_aa: CASSPQTGAGEQYF

d_call: NA
j_call: TRBJ1-2
clone_size: NA
v_call: TRBV9
cdr3_nt: TGTGCCAGCAGCGTAGTGGCGGACTATGGCTACACCTTC
cdr3_aa: CASSVVADYGYTF

d_call: TRBD1
j_call: TRBJ1-1
clone_size: once
v_call: TRBV5-4
cdr3_nt: TGTGCCAGCAGCTTGGCAGGGGGTAGCGCTGAAGCTTTCTTT
cdr3_aa: CASSLAGGSAEAFF

d_call: TRBD1
j_call: TRBJ2-7
clone_size: many
v_call: TRBV4-2
cdr3_nt: TGTGCCAGCAGCCCTCATTTGGGGACAGGGGGCGGCGAGCAGTACTTC
cdr3_aa: CASSPHLGTGGGEQYF

d_call: TRBD2
j_call: TRBJ2-1
clone_size: NA
v_call: TRBV15
cdr3_nt: TGTGCCACCAGCAGAGGGCCCCTTAGCGGGCGAGAGCAGTTCTTC
cdr3_aa: CATSRGPLSGREQFF

d_call: TRBD1
j_call: TRBJ1-2
clone_size: NA
v_call: TRBV6-2/TRBV6-3
cdr3_nt: TGTGCCAGCAGTTACCCAAACCCAGGGACAGGGATCACCTCCTATGGCTACACCTTC
cdr3_aa: CASSYPNPGTGITSYGYTF

d_call: TRBD1
j_call: TRBJ2-7
clone_size: once
v_call: TRBV27
cdr3_nt: TGTGCCAGCAGTTTAGCCGCAGGGGGCCGCTACGAGCAGTACTTC
cdr3_aa: CASSLAAGGRYEQYF

d_call: NA
j_call: TRBJ2-4
clone_size: NA
v_call: TRBV29-1
cdr3_nt: TGCAGCGTTGAAGGGCTCCGGGAAACCAAAAACATTCAGTACTTC
cdr3_aa: CSVEGLRETKNIQYF

d_call: NA
j_call: TRBJ1-1
clone_size: NA
v_call: TRBV7-9
cdr3_nt: TGTGCCAGCAGCTTTAATCAGGGTATTATGAACACTGAAGCTTTCTTT
cdr3_aa: CASSFNQGIMNTEAFF

d_call: NA
j_call: TRBJ1-1
clone_size: NA
v_call: TRBV28
cdr3_nt: TGTGCCAGCAGTTCCAATACAGTCGAAGCTTTCTTT
cdr3_aa: CASSSNTVEAFF

d_call: TRBD1
j_call: TRBJ2-7
clone_size: NA
v_call: TRBV7-2
cdr3_nt: TGTGCCAGCAGCTTAGATGCGACAGGGGGCATCGAGCAGTACTTC
cdr3_aa: CASSLDATGGIEQYF

d_call: NA
j_call: TRBJ1-5
clone_size: NA
v_call: TRBV15
cdr3_nt: TGTGCCACCAGCAGAGTCGACAGTGGGCAGCCCCAGCATTTT
cdr3_aa: CATSRVDSGQPQHF

d_call: NA
j_call: TRBJ1-2
clone_size: NA
v_call: TRBV5-1
cdr3_nt: TGCGCCAGCAGCTTGTCGCAGGGGTTAGACTATGGCTACACCTTC
cdr3_aa: CASSLSQGLDYGYTF

d_call: NA
j_call: TRBJ2-4
clone_size: NA
v_call: TRBV11-2
cdr3_nt: TGTGCCAGCAGCTTACGGGAGAAAAACATTCAGTACTTC
cdr3_aa: CASSLREKNIQYF

d_call: NA
j_call: TRBJ2-3
clone_size: NA
v_call: TRBV7-2
cdr3_nt: TGTGCCAGCAGCTTAGTAGCGGTCAGCACAGATACGCAGTATTTT
cdr3_aa: CASSLVAVSTDTQYF

d_call: TRBD1
j_call: TRBJ1-2
clone_size: NA
v_call: TRBV28
cdr3_nt: TGTGCCAGCAGTTCCATGGGACAGGGTGACTATGGCTACACCTTC
cdr3_aa: CASSSMGQGDYGYTF

d_call: NA
j_call: TRBJ2-3
clone_size: NA
v_call: TRBV29-1
cdr3_nt: TGCAGCAATCTACGTCGGGGTAGCACAGATACGCAGTATTTT
cdr3_aa: CSNLRRGSTDTQYF

d_call: TRBD1
j_call: TRBJ2-3
clone_size: NA
v_call: TRBV29-1
cdr3_nt: TGCAGCGCCACAGGGGTAAGGAGCACAGATACGCAGTATTTT
cdr3_aa: CSATGVRSTDTQYF

d_call: NA
j_call: TRBJ1-5
clone_size: NA
v_call: TRBV19
cdr3_nt: TGTGCCAGTAGTCCTACCGGGTCTCCATCGGTTTTGGGCAATCAGCCCCAGCATTTT
cdr3_aa: CASSPTGSPSVLGNQPQHF

d_call: TRBD2
j_call: TRBJ2-7
clone_size: NA
v_call: TRBV18
cdr3_nt: TGTGCCAGCTCGCAAACTAGCGGGGCCTACGAGCAGTACTTC
cdr3_aa: CASSQTSGAYEQYF

d_call: NA
j_call: TRBJ2-3
clone_size: NA
v_call: TRBV7-8
cdr3_nt: TGTGCCAGCAGCCTCGTCGTGGGAGGCGTTAGCACAGATACGCAGTATTTT
cdr3_aa: CASSLVVGGVSTDTQYF

d_call: TRBD1
j_call: TRBJ2-1
clone_size: NA
v_call: TRBV5-1
cdr3_nt: TGCGCCAGCAGCTTGTTTAAAGACAGGGTCCCGGGCGATGAGCAGTTCTTC
cdr3_aa: CASSLFKDRVPGDEQFF

d_call: NA
j_call: TRBJ1-6
clone_size: NA
v_call: TRBV2
cdr3_nt: TGTGCCAGCAGTTCAGGGGTTGGTTCACCCCTCCACTTT
cdr3_aa: CASSSGVGSPLHF

d_call: TRBD1
j_call: TRBJ1-2
clone_size: NA
v_call: TRBV6-1
cdr3_nt: TGTGCCAGCAGTGAGAGACAGGGTCTCTATGGCTACACCTTC
cdr3_aa: CASSERQGLYGYTF

d_call: NA
j_call: TRBJ1-1
clone_size: NA
v_call: TRBV27
cdr3_nt: TGTGCCAGCAGTACCGAGGGAGGCGCTGAAGCTTTCTTT
cdr3_aa: CASSTEGGAEAFF

d_call: NA
j_call: TRBJ1-3
clone_size: once
v_call: TRBV11-3
cdr3_nt: TGTGCCAGCAGCTTTAATCCCGGGAGCTCTGGAAACACCATATATTTT
cdr3_aa: CASSFNPGSSGNTIYF

d_call: TRBD1
j_call: TRBJ1-5
clone_size: few
v_call: TRBV4-2
cdr3_nt: TGTGCCAGCAGCCAAGATCGGAACAGGGGAAATCAGCCCCAGCATTTT
cdr3_aa: CASSQDRNRGNQPQHF

d_call: NA
j_call: TRBJ1-2
clone_size: NA
v_call: TRBV19
cdr3_nt: TGTGCCAGTAGTATAGCGGGGGGCGTGTACTACACCTTC
cdr3_aa: CASSIAGGVYYTF

d_call: NA
j_call: TRBJ1-1
clone_size: NA
v_call: TRBV12-5
cdr3_nt: TGTGCTAGTGGTTTACAGGGGAACACTGAAGCTTTCTTT
cdr3_aa: CASGLQGNTEAFF

d_call: NA
j_call: TRBJ1-1
clone_size: NA
v_call: TRBV7-2
cdr3_nt: TGTGCCAGCAGCTTAGCCCGTGGAGTTGGCACTGAAGCTTTCTTT
cdr3_aa: CASSLARGVGTEAFF

d_call: TRBD2
j_call: TRBJ2-3
clone_size: NA
v_call: TRBV7-2
cdr3_nt: TGTGCCAGCAGCTCCCAAGCCAGCGGGAGTTCAGTAGATACGCAGTATTTT
cdr3_aa: CASSSQASGSSVDTQYF